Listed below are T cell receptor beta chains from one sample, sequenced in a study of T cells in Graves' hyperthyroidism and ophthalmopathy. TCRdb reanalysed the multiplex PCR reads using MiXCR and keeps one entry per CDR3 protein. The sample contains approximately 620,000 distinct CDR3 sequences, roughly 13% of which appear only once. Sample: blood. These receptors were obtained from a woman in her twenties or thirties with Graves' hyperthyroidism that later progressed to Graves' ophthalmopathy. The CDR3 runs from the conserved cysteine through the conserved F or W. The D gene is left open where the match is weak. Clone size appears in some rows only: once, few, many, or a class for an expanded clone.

CDR3: CASNEAGRGEQYF
DNA: TGTGCCAGCAACGAAGCGGGAAGGGGCGAGCAGTACTTC
D: TRBD2
J: TRBJ2-7
size: -
length: 13
V: TRBV2

CDR3: CASSFWDRASTDTQYF
DNA: TGTGCCAGTAGTTTCTGGGACAGGGCTAGCACAGATACGCAGTATTTT
D: TRBD1
J: TRBJ2-3
size: -
length: 16
V: TRBV19

CDR3: CASSPQNNQPQHF
DNA: TGTGCCAGCTCACCACAGAACAATCAGCCCCAGCATTTT
D: -
J: TRBJ1-5
size: few
length: 13
V: TRBV18

CDR3: CASSSPGLSPYEQYF
DNA: TGTGCCAGCAGCTCACCGGGACTTTCACCCTACGAGCAGTACTTC
D: -
J: TRBJ2-7
size: few
length: 15
V: TRBV11-3

CDR3: CASSRPSFTDTQYF
DNA: TGTGCCAGCAGCCGCCCCAGCTTCACAGATACGCAGTATTTT
D: -
J: TRBJ2-3
size: -
length: 14
V: TRBV28

CDR3: CASSQLGTSGNTIYF
DNA: TGCGCCAGCAGCCAGCTCGGGACTTCTGGAAACACCATATATTTT
D: -
J: TRBJ1-3
size: few
length: 15
V: TRBV5-1

CDR3: CAWSVGASGDEQFF
DNA: TGTGCCTGGAGTGTGGGTGCTAGCGGGGATGAGCAGTTCTTC
D: TRBD2
J: TRBJ2-1
size: -
length: 14
V: TRBV30

CDR3: CASSPTVLDTIYF
DNA: TGTGCCAGCTCACCAACGGTACTGGACACCATATATTTT
D: -
J: TRBJ1-3
size: many
length: 13
V: TRBV18

CDR3: CASSPPRAGPGSPLHF
DNA: TGTGCCAGCTCACCACCGCGGGCAGGCCCGGGCTCACCCCTCCACTTT
D: -
J: TRBJ1-6
size: many
length: 16
V: TRBV18

CDR3: CASSQDRAGGPNNEQFF
DNA: TGCGCCAGCAGCCAAGATCGGGCGGGCGGGCCTAACAATGAGCAGTTCTTC
D: -
J: TRBJ2-1
size: -
length: 17
V: TRBV4-3

CDR3: CASSVVPGDGYGYTF
DNA: TGTGCCAGCAGCGTAGTTCCGGGGGACGGCTATGGCTACACCTTC
D: -
J: TRBJ1-2
size: many
length: 15
V: TRBV9

CDR3: CASSLRGRGVSEQYF
DNA: TGTGCCAGCAGCTTAAGAGGTAGGGGTGTCTCCGAGCAGTACTTC
D: -
J: TRBJ2-7
size: few
length: 15
V: TRBV7-3

CDR3: CASSHPQREGNEQFF
DNA: TGTGCCAGCAGCCACCCCCAGCGGGAGGGCAATGAGCAGTTCTTC
D: TRBD2
J: TRBJ2-1
size: -
length: 15
V: TRBV14

CDR3: CASSIGGEKLFF
DNA: TGTGCCAGCAGTATCGGGGGTGAAAAACTGTTTTTT
D: -
J: TRBJ1-4
size: -
length: 12
V: TRBV7-9

CDR3: CASSPPGQGPYGYTF
DNA: TGTGCCAGCAGTCCACCGGGACAGGGTCCCTATGGCTACACCTTC
D: TRBD1
J: TRBJ1-2
size: many
length: 15
V: TRBV27

CDR3: CASSQDFLQGTSYNEQFF
DNA: TGTGCCAGCAGCCAAGACTTCCTTCAGGGCACCTCCTACAATGAGCAGTTCTTC
D: -
J: TRBJ2-1
size: few
length: 18
V: TRBV4-2

CDR3: CASSYSRTSGAGTDTQYF
DNA: TGTGCCAGCAGTTACTCGAGGACTAGCGGAGCCGGCACAGATACGCAGTATTTT
D: TRBD2
J: TRBJ2-3
size: -
length: 18
V: TRBV6-2/TRBV6-3

CDR3: CASSLMALAVTGYTF
DNA: TGTGCCAGCAGTTTAATGGCCTTAGCAGTTACCGGCTACACCTTC
D: -
J: TRBJ1-2
size: many
length: 15
V: TRBV12-3/TRBV12-4

CDR3: CASSPGGAITEAFF
DNA: TGCGCCAGCAGCCCAGGGGGCGCGATAACTGAAGCTTTCTTT
D: TRBD1
J: TRBJ1-1
size: -
length: 14
V: TRBV5-1

CDR3: CASSLASVSSGSYEQYF
DNA: TGTGCCAGCAGCTTAGCGTCCGTGTCTAGCGGTTCCTACGAGCAGTACTTC
D: TRBD2
J: TRBJ2-7
size: many
length: 17
V: TRBV7-2

CDR3: CASRVTGTLSGYTF
DNA: TGTGCCAGCAGAGTGACCGGGACCTTAAGTGGCTACACCTTC
D: -
J: TRBJ1-2
size: many
length: 14
V: TRBV7-9

CDR3: CASSPTGQGHYGYTF
DNA: TGTGCCAGCTCACCTACGGGACAGGGACACTATGGCTACACCTTC
D: TRBD1
J: TRBJ1-2
size: -
length: 15
V: TRBV12-3/TRBV12-4

CDR3: CSARGLQNEKLFF
DNA: TGCAGTGCTAGAGGTCTTCAAAATGAAAAACTGTTTTTT
D: -
J: TRBJ1-4
size: few
length: 13
V: TRBV20-1

CDR3: CASSAVWGVGETQYF
DNA: TGTGCCAGCAGCGCCGTCTGGGGGGTCGGAGAGACCCAGTACTTC
D: -
J: TRBJ2-5
size: many
length: 15
V: TRBV7-8

CDR3: CASSYSITGSGYTF
DNA: TGTGCCAGCAGTTACTCGATTACAGGGAGTGGCTACACCTTC
D: -
J: TRBJ1-2
size: -
length: 14
V: TRBV6-5

CDR3: CASSSDRFPLSGNTIYF
DNA: TGTGCCAGCAGCTCCGACAGGTTCCCTCTCTCTGGAAACACCATATATTTT
D: -
J: TRBJ1-3
size: many
length: 17
V: TRBV11-3

CDR3: CASSVAGTGVGYTF
DNA: TGTGCCAGCAGCGTAGCCGGGACAGGCGTAGGCTACACCTTC
D: TRBD1
J: TRBJ1-2
size: -
length: 14
V: TRBV9

CDR3: CASSDPAGPNPAEQYF
DNA: TGTGCCAGCAGTGACCCCGCGGGACCAAACCCGGCCGAGCAGTACTTC
D: -
J: TRBJ2-7
size: many
length: 16
V: TRBV25-1

CDR3: CASSPPGLAGYNEQFF
DNA: TGTGCCAGCAGTCCGCCGGGACTAGCGGGTTACAATGAGCAGTTCTTC
D: TRBD2
J: TRBJ2-1
size: many
length: 16
V: TRBV28

CDR3: CASSYSRETGRACTDTQYF
DNA: TGTGCCAGCAGTTACTCGCGGGAGACCGGGAGGGCCTGCACAGATACGCAGTATTTT
D: TRBD2
J: TRBJ2-3
size: few
length: 19
V: TRBV6-7

CDR3: CASGQDKVGYTF
DNA: TGTGCCAGCGGACAGGACAAAGTTGGCTACACCTTC
D: TRBD1
J: TRBJ1-2
size: many
length: 12
V: TRBV2

CDR3: CASSLGLAGVETQYF
DNA: TGTGCCAGCAGTTTAGGACTAGCGGGAGTAGAGACCCAGTACTTC
D: TRBD2
J: TRBJ2-5
size: many
length: 15
V: TRBV12-3/TRBV12-4

CDR3: CASSVAEGAGYTF
DNA: TGTGCCAGCAGCGTAGCTGAGGGAGCTGGCTACACCTTC
D: -
J: TRBJ1-2
size: many
length: 13
V: TRBV9

CDR3: CASSRGLAGDEKLFF
DNA: TGTGCCAGCAGTAGGGGGCTCGCGGGGGATGAAAAACTGTTTTTT
D: TRBD1
J: TRBJ1-4
size: many
length: 15
V: TRBV28

CDR3: CASSYTTVLAGVYEQYF
DNA: TGTGCCAGCAGTTACACAACCGTGCTAGCGGGAGTTTACGAGCAGTACTTC
D: TRBD2
J: TRBJ2-7
size: few
length: 17
V: TRBV6-6